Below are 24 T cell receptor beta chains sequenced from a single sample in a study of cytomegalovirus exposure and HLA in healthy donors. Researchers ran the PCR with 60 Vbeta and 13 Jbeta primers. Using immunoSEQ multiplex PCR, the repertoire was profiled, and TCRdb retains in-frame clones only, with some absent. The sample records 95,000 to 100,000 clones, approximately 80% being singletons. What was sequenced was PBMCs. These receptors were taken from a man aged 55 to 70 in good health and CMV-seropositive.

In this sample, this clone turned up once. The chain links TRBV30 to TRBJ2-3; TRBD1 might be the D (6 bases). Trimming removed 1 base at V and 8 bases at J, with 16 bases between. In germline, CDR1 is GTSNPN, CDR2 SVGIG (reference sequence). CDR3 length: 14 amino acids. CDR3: CAWSGTGLWVTQYF. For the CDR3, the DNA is TGTGCCTGGAGTGGAACAGGGTTGTGGGTTACGCAGTATTTT. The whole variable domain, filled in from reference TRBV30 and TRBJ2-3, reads SQTIHQWPATLVQPVGSPLSLECTVEGTSNPNLYWYRQAAGRGLQLLFYSVGIGQISSEVPQNLSASRPQDRQFILSSKKLLLSDSGFYLCAWSGTGLWVTQYFGPGTRLTVL.

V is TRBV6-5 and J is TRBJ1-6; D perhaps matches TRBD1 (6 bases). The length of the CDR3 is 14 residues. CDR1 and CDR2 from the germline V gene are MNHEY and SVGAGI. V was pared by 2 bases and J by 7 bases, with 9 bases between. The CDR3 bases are TGTGCCAGCAGTTACGGACAGACGAATTCACCCCTCCACTTT. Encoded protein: CASSYGQTNSPLHF.

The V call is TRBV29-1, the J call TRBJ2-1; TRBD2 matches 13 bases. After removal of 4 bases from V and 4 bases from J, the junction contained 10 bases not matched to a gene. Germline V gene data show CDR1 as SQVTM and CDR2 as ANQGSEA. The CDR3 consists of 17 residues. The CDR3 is CSVVRETSGGPYNEQFF. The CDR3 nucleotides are TGCAGCGTTGTAAGGGAGACTAGCGGGGGGCCGTACAATGAGCAGTTCTTC.

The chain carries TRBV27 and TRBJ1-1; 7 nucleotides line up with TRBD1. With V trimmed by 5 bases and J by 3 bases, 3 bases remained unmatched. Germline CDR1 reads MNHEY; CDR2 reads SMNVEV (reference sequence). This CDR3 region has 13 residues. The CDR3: CASSRTGDTEAFF. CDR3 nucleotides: TGTGCCAGCAGTAGAACAGGGGACACTGAAGCTTTCTTT.

Here the CDR3 DNA reads TGTGCCAGCAGCAGGGGGGAGGGTCAGCCCCAGCATTTT. Residues: CASSRGEGQPQHF. The chain joins TRBV21-1 to TRBJ1-5. TRBV21-1 is deemed a pseudogene. This CDR3 spans 13 amino acids.

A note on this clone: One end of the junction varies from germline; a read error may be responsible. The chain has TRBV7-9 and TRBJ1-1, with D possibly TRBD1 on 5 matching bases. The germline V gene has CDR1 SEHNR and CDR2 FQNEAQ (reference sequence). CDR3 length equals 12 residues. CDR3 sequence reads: CSSSQGSTEAFF. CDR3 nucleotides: TGTTCCAGCAGCCAGGGTAGCACTGAAGCTTTCTTT.

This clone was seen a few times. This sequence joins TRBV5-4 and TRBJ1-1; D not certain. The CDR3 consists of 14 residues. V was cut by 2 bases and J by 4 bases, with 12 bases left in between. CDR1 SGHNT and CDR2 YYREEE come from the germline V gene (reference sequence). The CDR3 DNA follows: TGTGCCAGCAGCTTCCCCACCGGTAGCACTGAAGCTTTCTTT. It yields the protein CASSFPTGSTEAFF.

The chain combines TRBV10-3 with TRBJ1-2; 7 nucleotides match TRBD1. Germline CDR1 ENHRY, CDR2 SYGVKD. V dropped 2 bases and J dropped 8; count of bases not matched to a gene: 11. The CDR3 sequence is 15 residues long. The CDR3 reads CAISEGETGIDGYTF. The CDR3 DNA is TGTGCCATCAGTGAGGGAGAGACAGGGATTGACGGCTACACCTTC.

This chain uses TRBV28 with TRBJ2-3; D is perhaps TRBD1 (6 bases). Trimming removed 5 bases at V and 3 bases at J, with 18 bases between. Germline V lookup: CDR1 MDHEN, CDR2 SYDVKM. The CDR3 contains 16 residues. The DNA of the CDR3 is TGTGCCAGCAGTCGCCACAGGGATGCAGGGACAGATACGCAGTATTTT. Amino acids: CASSRHRDAGTDTQYF.

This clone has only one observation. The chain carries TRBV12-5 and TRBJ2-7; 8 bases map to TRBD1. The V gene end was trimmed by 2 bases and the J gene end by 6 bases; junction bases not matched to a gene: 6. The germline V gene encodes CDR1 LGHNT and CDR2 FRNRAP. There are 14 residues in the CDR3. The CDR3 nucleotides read TGTGCTAGTGGTTTGACAGGGGGTAGGAGCGAGCAGTACTTC. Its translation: CASGLTGGRSEQYF.

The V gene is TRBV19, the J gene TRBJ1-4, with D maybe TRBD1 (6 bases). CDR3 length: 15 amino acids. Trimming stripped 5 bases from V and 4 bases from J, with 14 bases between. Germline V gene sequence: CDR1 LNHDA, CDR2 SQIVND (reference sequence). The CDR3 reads CASSPLDRLNEKLFF. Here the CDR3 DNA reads TGTGCCAGTAGTCCCCTCGACAGGCTTAATGAAAAACTGTTTTTT.

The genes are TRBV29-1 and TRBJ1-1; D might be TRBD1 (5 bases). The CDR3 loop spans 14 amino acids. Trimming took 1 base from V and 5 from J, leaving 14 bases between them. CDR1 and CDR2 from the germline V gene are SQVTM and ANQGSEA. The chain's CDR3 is CSVEVPSRVTEAFF. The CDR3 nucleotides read TGCAGCGTTGAAGTGCCGTCCAGGGTGACTGAAGCTTTCTTT. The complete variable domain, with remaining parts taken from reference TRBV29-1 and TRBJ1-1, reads SAVISQKPSRDICQRGTSLTIQCQVDSQVTMMFWYRQQPGQSLTLIATANQGSEATYESGFVIDKFPISRPNLTFSTLTVSNMSPEDSSIYLCSVEVPSRVTEAFFGQGTRLTVV.

DNA for the CDR3: TGTGCCAGCAGCCCCAGGACTAGCGGTAACACCGGGGAGCTGTTTTTT. It yields the protein CASSPRTSGNTGELFF. The chain uses TRBV7-8 and TRBJ2-2; 10 nucleotides match TRBD2. After removal of 5 bases from V and 2 bases from J, the junction contained 5 bases not matched to a gene. Germline CDR1 is SGHVS and CDR2 is FQNEAQ. The CDR3 loop spans 16 amino acids.

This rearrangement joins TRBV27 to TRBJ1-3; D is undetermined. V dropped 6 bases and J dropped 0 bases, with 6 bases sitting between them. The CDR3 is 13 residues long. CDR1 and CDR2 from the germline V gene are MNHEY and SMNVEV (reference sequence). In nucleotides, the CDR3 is TGTGCCAGCAGGGGCTTCTCTGGAAACACCATATATTTT. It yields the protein CASRGFSGNTIYF.

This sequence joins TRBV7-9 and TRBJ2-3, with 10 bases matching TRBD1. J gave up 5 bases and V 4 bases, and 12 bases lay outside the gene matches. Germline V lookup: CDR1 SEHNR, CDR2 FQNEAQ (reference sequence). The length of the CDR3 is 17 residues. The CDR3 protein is CASSSPGSTGGGDTQYF. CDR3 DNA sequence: TGTGCCAGCAGCTCCCCCGGATCGACAGGGGGCGGAGATACGCAGTATTTT.

The CDR3 nucleotides read TGTGCCTGGAGTGTCCCCGACAGGGGAAAATATGGCTACACCTTC. It translates to CAWSVPDRGKYGYTF. J is TRBJ1-2 and V is TRBV30; TRBD1 aligns across 8 bases. This CDR3 is 15 amino acids long. The V segment lost 0 bases and the J segment 5 bases; nucleotides outside the gene matches: 8. Germline CDR1 and CDR2: GTSNPN and SVGIG (reference sequence).

CDR3 loop: CASSDIAVPYGYTF. The CDR3 bases are TGCGCCAGCAGTGATATCGCGGTCCCCTATGGCTACACCTTC. This sequence joins TRBV10-1 and TRBJ1-2; no clear D gene. Trimming shortened V by 3 bases and J by 4 bases, and 12 bases separated the two germline ends. The CDR3 contains 14 residues. CDR1 and CDR2 from the germline V gene are WNHNN and SYGVQD (reference sequence).

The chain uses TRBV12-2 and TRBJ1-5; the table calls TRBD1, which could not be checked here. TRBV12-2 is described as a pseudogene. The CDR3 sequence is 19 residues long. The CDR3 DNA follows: TGTGCAAGTCGCTTAAAGGGGGGACAGGGGGGAATAGAGGATCAGCCCCAGCATTTT. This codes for CASRLKGGQGGIEDQPQHF.

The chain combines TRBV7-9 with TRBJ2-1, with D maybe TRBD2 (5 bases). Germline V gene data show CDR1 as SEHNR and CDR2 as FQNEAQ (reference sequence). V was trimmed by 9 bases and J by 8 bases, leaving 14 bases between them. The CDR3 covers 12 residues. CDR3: CASATERDEQFF. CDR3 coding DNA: TGTGCCAGTGCGACTGAGAGGGATGAGCAGTTCTTC.

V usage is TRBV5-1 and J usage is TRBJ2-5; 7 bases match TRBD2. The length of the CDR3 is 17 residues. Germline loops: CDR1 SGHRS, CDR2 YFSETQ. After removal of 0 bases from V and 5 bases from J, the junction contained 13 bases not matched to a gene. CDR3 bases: TGCGCCAGCAGCTTGGGAACTAGCGAGGGGCCGGGGGAGACCCAGTACTTC. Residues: CASSLGTSEGPGETQYF.

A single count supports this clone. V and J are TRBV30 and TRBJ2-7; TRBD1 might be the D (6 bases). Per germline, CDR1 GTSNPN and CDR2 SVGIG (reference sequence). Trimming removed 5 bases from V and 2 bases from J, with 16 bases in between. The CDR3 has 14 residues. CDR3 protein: CAWHTGKGAYEQYF. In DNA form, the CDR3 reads TGTGCCTGGCACACAGGGAAGGGGGCCTACGAGCAGTACTTC.

The CDR3 sequence is CASSLGGSNYGYTF. CDR3 sequence (DNA): TGTGCCAGCAGTTTGGGAGGGTCTAACTATGGCTACACCTTC. The chain couples TRBV28 to TRBJ1-2; no firm D call. The CDR3 covers 14 residues. Germline V gene data show CDR1 as MDHEN and CDR2 as SYDVKM. V was clipped by 3 bases and J by 0 bases, with 8 bases between them.

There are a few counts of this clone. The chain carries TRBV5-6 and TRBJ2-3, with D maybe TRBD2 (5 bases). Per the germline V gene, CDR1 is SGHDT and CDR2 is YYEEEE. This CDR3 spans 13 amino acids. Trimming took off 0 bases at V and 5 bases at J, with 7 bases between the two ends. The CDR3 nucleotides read TGTGCCAGCAGCTTGGCCGGAGGAGATACGCAGTATTTT. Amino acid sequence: CASSLAGGDTQYF.

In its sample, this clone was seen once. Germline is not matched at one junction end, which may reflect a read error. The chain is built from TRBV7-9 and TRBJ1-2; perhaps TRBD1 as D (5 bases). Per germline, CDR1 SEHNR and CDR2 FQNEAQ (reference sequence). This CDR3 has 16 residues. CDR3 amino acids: CSSSPAEGEANYGYTF. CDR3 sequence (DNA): TGTTCCAGCAGCCCAGCGGAAGGGGAGGCTAACTATGGCTACACCTTC.